The clone carrying this TCR beta chain was observed a few times. The target antigen is unknown. Any patient presenting with uncontrolled infection, other autoimmune disease, pregnancy or lactation was left out. The blood sample was taken at first hyperthyroidism diagnosis, before any ophthalmopathy symptoms. Source material for PBMCs was about 10 ml fresh peripheral blood. Regions amplified from RNA transcripts were the TCR beta CDR3 regions. First-round RT-PCR of the TCR CDR3 relied on the HTBI primer set. TCRdb re-called the multiplex PCR reads with MiXCR, one entry per CDR3 protein. The data contain some 380,000 distinct CDR3 sequences, roughly 14% of them singletons. This sample stems from a study of T cells in Graves' hyperthyroidism and ophthalmopathy. Study observations and caveats: Peripheral blood also featured most of the thyroid clonotypes expanded above 0.001.

The CDR3 runs to 16 residues. Trimming stripped 7 bases from V and 0 bases from J, with 19 bases between. Germline CDR1 is MNHEY and CDR2 is SMNVEV (reference sequence). V is TRBV27 and J is TRBJ2-7, with a possible D match to TRBD2 (7 bases). Sequencing input: blood. This sequence originates from a man aged 25 to 40 with Graves' hyperthyroidism that later progressed to Graves' ophthalmopathy. The CDR3, as DNA: TGTGCCAGCAACGCGGGGGCAGGGCCCAACTCCTACGAGCAGTACTTC. Residues: CASNAGAGPNSYEQYF.